The 22 T cell receptor beta chains presented below share a single source sample, sequenced in a study of radiotherapy plus CTLA-4 blockade in lung cancer. Data came from immunoSEQ multiplex PCR; TCRdb stores just in-frame clones and leaves some out. This table has tens of thousands of clones, roughly four fifths appearing once. Sequencing was performed on peripheral blood, taken from a patient treated with radiotherapy plus ipilimumab. All receptors derive from a human donor with non-small cell lung cancer whose response to radiotherapy plus ipilimumab could not be evaluated.

The CDR3, as DNA: TGTGCCAGCAGCTACCGGGACAGGGAGGTCATTCAGTACTTC. As protein: CASSYRDREVIQYF. This chain connects TRBV5-6 to TRBJ2-4; TRBD1 matches 9 bases. There are 14 residues in the CDR3. Germline V gene sequence: CDR1 SGHDT, CDR2 YYEEEE. Trimming cost V 3 bases and J 9 bases; bases outside gene matches: 7.

V is TRBV5-1 and J is TRBJ2-1; TRBD2 agrees at 11 bases. Germline CDR1 is SGHRS and CDR2 is YFSETQ. V lost 4 bases and J lost 5; bases outside the gene matches: 8. The CDR3 is 16 amino acids. The CDR3, as DNA: TGCGCCAGCAGCCTAACTAGCGGGAGAATCGACAATGAGCAGTTCTTC. Translated, it gives CASSLTSGRIDNEQFF. The variable domain in full, completed from reference TRBV5-1 and TRBJ2-1, reads KAGVTQTPRYLIKTRGQQVTLSCSPISGHRSVSWYQQTPGQGLQFLFEYFSETQRNKGNFPGRFSGRQFSNSRSEMNVSTLELGDSALYLCASSLTSGRIDNEQFFGPGTRLTVL.

This clone appeared once. This rearrangement joins TRBV7-8 to TRBJ2-7; 12 nucleotides align to TRBD2. The CDR3 totals 16 residues. V lost 5 bases, J lost 5 bases, and 10 bases stayed unmatched. Per germline, CDR1 SGHVS and CDR2 FQNEAQ. In DNA form, the CDR3 reads TGTGCCAGCAGCATATACCTAGCGGGAGGGAACAACGAGCAGTACTTC. Its protein is CASSIYLAGGNNEQYF.

There are many counts of this clone. The chain uses TRBV4-2 and TRBJ2-7, with 9 bases aligning to TRBD2. This CDR3 comprises 15 residues. Germline assignment: CDR1 LGHNA and CDR2 YNFKEQ. V was clipped by 0 bases and J by 4 bases; unmatched bases: 4. DNA for the CDR3: TGTGCCAGCAGCCAAGATTCTAGCGGGGTATACGAGCAGTACTTC. Translation gives CASSQDSSGVYEQYF.

A single count supports this clone. This sequence joins TRBV15 and TRBJ2-1; 8 positions agree with TRBD1. From germline, CDR1 is LNHNV and CDR2 YYDKDF (reference sequence). The trim removed 5 bases at V and 0 bases at J, leaving 6 bases unmatched. The CDR3 is 16 residues long. The CDR3 loop is CATSSGQGGSYNEQFF. The CDR3 nucleotides read TGTGCCACCAGCTCCGGACAGGGAGGCTCCTACAATGAGCAGTTCTTC.

The CDR3 loop reads CASSLVGGTEAFF. In DNA form, the CDR3 reads TGTGCCAGCAGCTTAGTCGGGGGCACTGAAGCTTTCTTT. The chain carries TRBV11-3 and TRBJ1-1; a weak D match, TRBD1 (5 bases). Germline-derived CDR1 and CDR2 are SGHNT and YENEEA. CDR3 size: 13 residues. The V end was cut by 1 base, the J end by 4 bases, with 7 bases between.

In this sample, this clone turned up once. The chain links TRBV7-9 to TRBJ2-3; D ambiguous. Trimming left V 1 base short and J 1 base short, with 12 bases between. Germline assignment: CDR1 SEHNR and CDR2 FQNEAQ (reference sequence). This CDR3 spans 16 amino acids. CDR3 in amino acids: CASSLVAGVRTDTQYF. CDR3 sequence (DNA): TGTGCCAGCAGCTTAGTGGCAGGCGTTCGCACAGATACGCAGTATTTT.

The chain combines TRBV30 with TRBJ1-1; no definite D call. Trimming shortened V by 5 bases and J by 0 bases, and 13 bases separated the two germline ends. The CDR3 is 14 amino acids. Germline V gives CDR1 GTSNPN, CDR2 SVGIG (reference sequence). Here the CDR3 reads CAWRSASMNTEAFF. The DNA for the CDR3 is TGTGCCTGGCGAAGCGCTTCGATGAACACTGAAGCTTTCTTT.

This clone was seen just once. The rearrangement links TRBV19 to TRBJ2-4; TRBD1 agrees at 8 bases. The V segment lost 4 bases and the J segment 11 bases; nucleotides outside the gene matches: 7. The CDR3 contains 13 residues. Germline lookup yields CDR1 LNHDA and CDR2 SQIVND (reference sequence). The CDR3 reads CASSKLQGDLQYF. DNA of the CDR3: TGTGCCAGTAGTAAGCTACAGGGGGACCTTCAGTACTTC.

The chain has TRBV6-4 and TRBJ2-3; 10 bases line up with TRBD2. This CDR3 has 15 amino acids. Germline V gene data show CDR1 as MRHNA and CDR2 as SNTAGT. V shed 3 bases, J shed 0 bases, and the junction held 0 bases outside the gene matches. CDR3 sequence reads: CASSELAGSTDTQYF. CDR3 in DNA: TGTGCCAGCAGTGAACTAGCGGGGAGCACAGATACGCAGTATTTT.

This sequence joins TRBV11-2 and TRBJ2-7; 8 bases align to TRBD2. The CDR3 consists of 15 residues. J was trimmed by 0 bases and V by 4 bases; bases with no gene match: 5. Germline V lookup: CDR1 SGHAT, CDR2 FQNNGV. The CDR3 spells CASSSNSGISYEQYF. The CDR3 DNA sequence: TGTGCCAGCAGCTCAAATAGCGGGATCTCCTACGAGCAGTACTTC.

This chain links TRBV4-3 with TRBJ2-1, with 7 nucleotides matching TRBD2. The CDR3 loop spans 17 amino acids. Trimming cost V 4 bases and J 0 bases; bases outside gene matches: 9. Germline V lookup: CDR1 LGHNA, CDR2 YSLEER. This CDR3 is CASSRDPSGSSYNEQFF. The CDR3 DNA is TGCGCCAGCAGCCGAGACCCTAGCGGAAGCTCCTACAATGAGCAGTTCTTC.

The chain joins TRBV6-4 to TRBJ2-7; unclear D gene. Trimming left V 0 bases short and J 7 bases short, with 19 bases between. CDR1 is MRHNA, CDR2 SNTAGT, per germline. This CDR3 spans 16 amino acids. Here the CDR3 DNA reads TGTGCCAGCAGTGACTCGATTCCCCTACCCTGTTATGAGCAGTACTTC. Amino acid sequence: CASSDSIPLPCYEQYF.

This clone was detected once. The rearrangement joins TRBV2 to TRBJ1-1, with D unresolved. Trimming took off 5 bases at V and 0 bases at J, with 7 bases between the two ends. The CDR3 runs 13 residues. In germline, CDR1 is SNHLY, CDR2 FYNNEI. The CDR3: CASSRLLNTEAFF. CDR3 nucleotide sequence: TGTGCCAGCAGTCGACTTTTGAACACTGAAGCTTTCTTT.

The gene calls are TRBV27 and TRBJ2-1; TRBD2 agrees at 14 bases. J was trimmed by 9 bases and V by 6 bases; bases with no gene match: 16. CDR1 and CDR2 (germline): MNHEY, SMNVEV (reference sequence). There are 18 residues in the CDR3. In DNA form, the CDR3 reads TGTGCCAGCAGGACCGGGACTAGCGGGAGATGGGCCTTGAGTGAGCAGTTCTTC. Translating it yields CASRTGTSGRWALSEQFF.

CDR3 nucleotide sequence: TGTGCCAGCAGTTCCTCTAGCGGGAACACAGATACGCAGTATTTT. Its protein is CASSSSSGNTDTQYF. This chain uses TRBV6-5 with TRBJ2-3; 9 bases fit TRBD2. The trim removed 4 bases at V and 2 bases at J, leaving 4 bases unmatched. CDR3 length: 15 residues. Germline V gene data show CDR1 as MNHEY and CDR2 as SVGAGI.

The V and J genes are TRBV28 and TRBJ1-2, with D possibly matching TRBD1 (5 bases). The germline CDR1 and CDR2 sequences are MDHEN and SYDVKM. The CDR3 is made up of 16 amino acids. Trimming cost V 2 bases and J 4 bases, with 17 bases left between them. The CDR3: CASSLGFGTTLYGYTF. The CDR3 nucleotides are TGTGCCAGCAGTTTAGGTTTCGGGACTACCCTCTATGGCTACACCTTC.

This clone was seen a single time. The rearrangement links TRBV30 to TRBJ2-4; D might be TRBD2 (6 bases). The CDR3 sequence is 11 residues long. Per germline, CDR1 GTSNPN and CDR2 SVGIG (reference sequence). Trimming took 0 bases from V and 13 from J, leaving 10 bases between them. CDR3 residues: CAWSVGTHQYF. The CDR3 bases are TGTGCCTGGAGTGTAGGGACTCACCAGTACTTC.

The chain carries TRBV5-1 and TRBJ2-1; 8 bases map to TRBD1. V shed 4 bases, J shed 7 bases, and the junction held 10 bases outside the gene matches. In germline, CDR1 is SGHRS, CDR2 YFSETQ. This CDR3 spans 15 amino acids. The CDR3 sequence is CASSIAGTGENEQFF. CDR3 sequence (DNA): TGCGCCAGCAGCATAGCCGGGACAGGAGAGAATGAGCAGTTCTTC. Full variable domain (remainder filled in from reference TRBV5-1 and TRBJ2-1): KAGVTQTPRYLIKTRGQQVTLSCSPISGHRSVSWYQQTPGQGLQFLFEYFSETQRNKGNFPGRFSGRQFSNSRSEMNVSTLELGDSALYLCASSIAGTGENEQFFGPGTRLTVL.

This chain joins TRBV5-4 and TRBJ2-7; 10 bases match TRBD1. V was clipped by 0 bases and J by 2 bases; unmatched bases: 5. The CDR3 has 16 amino acids. Germline-derived CDR1 and CDR2 are SGHNT and YYREEE (reference sequence). The CDR3 spells CASSLEGQGIPYEQYF. The CDR3 region has the DNA TGTGCCAGCAGCTTGGAGGGACAGGGGATCCCCTACGAGCAGTACTTC. The full variable domain, its missing parts supplied by reference TRBV5-4 and TRBJ2-7, is ETGVTQSPTHLIKTRGQQVTLRCSSQSGHNTVSWYQQALGQGPQFIFQYYREEENGRGNFPPRFSGLQFPNYSSELNVNALELDDSALYLCASSLEGQGIPYEQYFGPGTRLTVT.

V and J are TRBV5-1 and TRBJ2-1, with a possible D match to TRBD1 (6 bases). Germline loops: CDR1 SGHRS, CDR2 YFSETQ. The CDR3 covers 15 residues. Trimming took off 0 bases at V and 4 bases at J, with 11 bases between the two ends. CDR3 in DNA: TGCGCCAGCAGCTTGGGAGGGACAACTTACAATGAGCAGTTCTTC. Residues: CASSLGGTTYNEQFF.

This clone showed up just a few times. The rearrangement joins TRBV30 to TRBJ2-5, with TRBD1 identical over 9 bases. CDR3 length: 15 residues. Germline trimming cut 2 bases from V and 5 bases from J; bases unmatched to any gene: 9. The germline V gene encodes CDR1 GTSNPN and CDR2 SVGIG (reference sequence). CDR3 nucleotides: TGTGCCTGGAGTCTCACCGGGACAGGGAGGGAGACCCAGTACTTC. It is translated as CAWSLTGTGRETQYF. The full variable domain, completed using reference TRBV30 and TRBJ2-5, is SQTIHQWPATLVQPVGSPLSLECTVEGTSNPNLYWYRQAAGRGLQLLFYSVGIGQISSEVPQNLSASRPQDRQFILSSKKLLLSDSGFYLCAWSLTGTGRETQYFGPGTRLLVL.